The rows below give T cell receptor beta chains drawn from one sample of a study of blood T cell repertoires in COVID-19. Method: immunoSEQ multiplex PCR; TCRdb's copy keeps in-frame clones and lacks some. Of 200,000 to 300,000 clones listed, 91% are singletons. The sample was peripheral blood. These TCRs come from a person aged 18 to 30 with COVID-19, enrolled during active disease. The CDR3 runs from the conserved cysteine through the conserved F or W. A D gene is named only where the DNA matches it firmly. Expanded clones are given a class, and other clones once, few, many or no size at all.

V gene: TRBV5-6
clone size: NA
J gene: TRBJ2-1
D gene: NA
CDR3 DNA: TGTGCCAGCAGCTCAGGGGTGGTCAGTGAGCAGTTCTTC
CDR3 protein: CASSSGVVSEQFF

V gene: TRBV19
clone size: NA
J gene: TRBJ2-1
D gene: NA
CDR3 DNA: TGTGCCAGCCATCACACCAGGGGACGATACAATGAGCAGTTCTTC
CDR3 protein: CASHHTRGRYNEQFF

V gene: TRBV5-1
clone size: NA
J gene: TRBJ1-6
D gene: TRBD1
CDR3 DNA: TGCGCCAGCAGCTCCTTAACAGACAGGGTCGGGCCCAACTATGATAATTCACCCCTCCACTTT
CDR3 protein: CASSSLTDRVGPNYDNSPLHF

V gene: TRBV24-1
clone size: NA
J gene: TRBJ1-2
D gene: TRBD1
CDR3 DNA: TGTGCCACCAGTGACCATCGGACAGGGAGTAGCTATGGCTACACCTTC
CDR3 protein: CATSDHRTGSSYGYTF

V gene: TRBV27
clone size: NA
J gene: TRBJ2-7
D gene: NA
CDR3 DNA: TGTGCCAGCAGTTCTCTCTCCTACGAGCAGTACTTC
CDR3 protein: CASSSLSYEQYF

V gene: TRBV19
clone size: NA
J gene: TRBJ2-7
D gene: TRBD1
CDR3 DNA: TGTGCCAGTAGTATGTCGGTCGGCAGGGGGAAGCACGAGCAGTACTTC
CDR3 protein: CASSMSVGRGKHEQYF

V gene: TRBV2
clone size: NA
J gene: TRBJ2-3
D gene: TRBD2
CDR3 DNA: TGTGCCAGCAGTGATCTGCGGGAGTCGGTAGATACGCAGTATTTT
CDR3 protein: CASSDLRESVDTQYF

V gene: TRBV27
clone size: NA
J gene: TRBJ2-4
D gene: NA
CDR3 DNA: TGTGCCAGCAGTCGGGTGCCGGAGATTTTACGAAACATTCAGTACTTC
CDR3 protein: CASSRVPEILRNIQYF

V gene: TRBV28
clone size: NA
J gene: TRBJ1-2
D gene: TRBD1
CDR3 DNA: TGTGCCAGCAGTGACAGGGACACCCCTGGCGGGGTCTATGGCTACACCTTC
CDR3 protein: CASSDRDTPGGVYGYTF

V gene: TRBV6-2/TRBV6-3
clone size: NA
J gene: TRBJ2-5
D gene: NA
CDR3 DNA: TGTGCCAGCAGTACAGGACTGGGGGGAGACGAGACCCAGTACTTC
CDR3 protein: CASSTGLGGDETQYF

V gene: TRBV2
clone size: NA
J gene: TRBJ2-3
D gene: NA
CDR3 DNA: TGTGCCAGCAGCCCGGGTCCGACCTCGGCAGATACGCAGTATTTT
CDR3 protein: CASSPGPTSADTQYF

V gene: TRBV6-5
clone size: NA
J gene: TRBJ1-2
D gene: TRBD1
CDR3 DNA: TGTGCCAGCAGTTACAATTCAGGGGGCAGCAGAGGCTACACCTTC
CDR3 protein: CASSYNSGGSRGYTF

V gene: TRBV7-9
clone size: NA
J gene: TRBJ2-1
D gene: TRBD2
CDR3 DNA: TGTGCCAGCAGCTCGGGGACTAGCGGAAACAATGAGCAGTTCTTC
CDR3 protein: CASSSGTSGNNEQFF

V gene: TRBV30
clone size: NA
J gene: TRBJ2-7
D gene: TRBD1
CDR3 DNA: TGTGCCTGTGGACAGGGCTACGAGCAGTACTTC
CDR3 protein: CACGQGYEQYF

V gene: TRBV27
clone size: NA
J gene: TRBJ1-2
D gene: NA
CDR3 DNA: TGTGCCAGCAGAAGGGACTCTTACTATGGCTACACCTTC
CDR3 protein: CASRRDSYYGYTF

V gene: TRBV11-2
clone size: NA
J gene: TRBJ2-1
D gene: NA
CDR3 DNA: TGTGCCAGCAGCTTAGCGCGGGGCTCCTACAATGAGCAGTTCTTC
CDR3 protein: CASSLARGSYNEQFF

V gene: TRBV7-9
clone size: NA
J gene: TRBJ1-4
D gene: TRBD1
CDR3 DNA: TGTGCCAGCAGCCGTCCGGGACAGGAGGATGAAAAACTGTTTTTT
CDR3 protein: CASSRPGQEDEKLFF

V gene: TRBV28
clone size: NA
J gene: TRBJ1-4
D gene: TRBD1
CDR3 DNA: TGTGCCAGCAGTTTTGTGACAGGGCAAAGAAAACTGTTTTTT
CDR3 protein: CASSFVTGQRKLFF

V gene: TRBV7-7
clone size: few
J gene: TRBJ1-4
D gene: NA
CDR3 DNA: TGTGCTAGCAGCTTCGGGACTAATGAAAAACTGTTTTTT
CDR3 protein: CASSFGTNEKLFF

V gene: TRBV6-5
clone size: NA
J gene: TRBJ1-1
D gene: NA
CDR3 DNA: TGTGCCAGCAGCACCCAGGGGAACACTGAAGCTTTCTTT
CDR3 protein: CASSTQGNTEAFF

V gene: TRBV29-1
clone size: NA
J gene: TRBJ2-1
D gene: TRBD2
CDR3 DNA: TGCAGCTGCCGGGGACTAGCGGGAGGCCTAGACCATCAAAGCTCCTACAATGAGCAGTTCTTC
CDR3 protein: CSCRGLAGGLDHQSSYNEQFF

V gene: TRBV24-1
clone size: NA
J gene: TRBJ2-5
D gene: TRBD1
CDR3 DNA: TGTGCCACCAGTGACCCAACAGGGGACGGGGAGACCCAGTACTTC
CDR3 protein: CATSDPTGDGETQYF

V gene: TRBV19
clone size: NA
J gene: TRBJ1-2
D gene: NA
CDR3 DNA: TGTGCCAGTAGTATGATGGGCGACAGCAACTATGGCTACACCTTC
CDR3 protein: CASSMMGDSNYGYTF

V gene: TRBV6-5
clone size: NA
J gene: TRBJ2-1
D gene: NA
CDR3 DNA: TGTGCCAGCAGGGGACTCAGGGACCCATACAATGAGCAGTTCTTC
CDR3 protein: CASRGLRDPYNEQFF

V gene: TRBV7-7
clone size: NA
J gene: TRBJ2-1
D gene: NA
CDR3 DNA: TGTGCCAGCAGCTTAGGAACAGAAGGATACAATGAGCAGTTCTTC
CDR3 protein: CASSLGTEGYNEQFF

V gene: TRBV3-1/TRBV3-2
clone size: few
J gene: TRBJ2-7
D gene: NA
CDR3 DNA: TGTGCCAGCAGCCAAGACAGGTTTGATTACTACGAGCAGTACTTC
CDR3 protein: CASSQDRFDYYEQYF

V gene: TRBV6-5
clone size: NA
J gene: TRBJ2-3
D gene: TRBD2
CDR3 DNA: TGTGCCGCGGGAGTCGCAGATACGCAGTATTTT
CDR3 protein: CAAGVADTQYF

V gene: TRBV27
clone size: NA
J gene: TRBJ2-3
D gene: TRBD2
CDR3 DNA: TGTGCCAGCAGTTTAGGTCTAGCGGGAGGGCCTGGGCTTACGCAGTATTTT
CDR3 protein: CASSLGLAGGPGLTQYF

V gene: TRBV5-1
clone size: NA
J gene: TRBJ2-5
D gene: NA
CDR3 DNA: TGCGCCAGCAACATATCTCCGGTGACAAACCAAGAGACCCAGTACTTC
CDR3 protein: CASNISPVTNQETQYF

V gene: TRBV28
clone size: NA
J gene: TRBJ2-7
D gene: TRBD2
CDR3 DNA: TGTGCCATCCGGGCTAGCGGGACTTCCTACGAGCAGTACTTC
CDR3 protein: CAIRASGTSYEQYF

V gene: TRBV5-1
clone size: NA
J gene: TRBJ2-7
D gene: NA
CDR3 DNA: TGCGCCAGCAGCTTGGATGGGGAGGCAGCCTTCTATACCTACGAGCAGTACTTC
CDR3 protein: CASSLDGEAAFYTYEQYF

V gene: TRBV7-2
clone size: NA
J gene: TRBJ2-5
D gene: NA
CDR3 DNA: TGTGCCAGCAGCTTATTTGGAGGTGGGAGAGGTCGACAAGAGACCCAGTACTTC
CDR3 protein: CASSLFGGGRGRQETQYF

V gene: TRBV3-1/TRBV3-2
clone size: NA
J gene: TRBJ2-6
D gene: TRBD1
CDR3 DNA: TGTGCCAGCAGTCCCACAGGGGGTGGTGGGGCCAACGTCCTGACTTTC
CDR3 protein: CASSPTGGGGANVLTF

V gene: TRBV14
clone size: NA
J gene: TRBJ2-1
D gene: TRBD2
CDR3 DNA: TGTGCCAGCAGCCCGAGGACTAGCGGAAAAGGATACAATGAGCAGTTCTTC
CDR3 protein: CASSPRTSGKGYNEQFF

V gene: TRBV27
clone size: NA
J gene: TRBJ1-2
D gene: TRBD1
CDR3 DNA: TGTGCCAGCAGCCCCGCGCCACAGGGGCAAAACTATGGCTACACCTTC
CDR3 protein: CASSPAPQGQNYGYTF

V gene: TRBV5-6
clone size: NA
J gene: TRBJ1-2
D gene: NA
CDR3 DNA: TGTGCCAGCAGCTTGGGACAGAACTATGGCTACACCTTC
CDR3 protein: CASSLGQNYGYTF

V gene: TRBV14
clone size: NA
J gene: TRBJ2-7
D gene: TRBD2
CDR3 DNA: TGTGCCAGCAGGGATACGACTAGCGGGAACCACGAGCAGTACTTC
CDR3 protein: CASRDTTSGNHEQYF

V gene: TRBV4-3
clone size: NA
J gene: TRBJ2-7
D gene: TRBD2
CDR3 DNA: TGCGCCAGCAGCCAAGACCCTAGCGGTAGCCTCGAGCAGTACTTC
CDR3 protein: CASSQDPSGSLEQYF

V gene: TRBV7-9
clone size: NA
J gene: TRBJ1-1
D gene: NA
CDR3 DNA: TGTGCCAGCAGCCCGGGGTCTGGCGCGGACACTGAAGCTTTCTTT
CDR3 protein: CASSPGSGADTEAFF

V gene: TRBV7-3
clone size: NA
J gene: TRBJ2-2
D gene: TRBD2
CDR3 DNA: TGTGCCAGCAGCTTAGGCCTAGCGGGACGCACCGGGGAGCTGTTTTTT
CDR3 protein: CASSLGLAGRTGELFF

V gene: TRBV27
clone size: NA
J gene: TRBJ2-7
D gene: NA
CDR3 DNA: TGTGCCAGCAGTTTCGGGGCAGGGGGGACGCACGAGCAGTACTTC
CDR3 protein: CASSFGAGGTHEQYF

V gene: TRBV19
clone size: NA
J gene: TRBJ1-4
D gene: NA
CDR3 DNA: TGTGCCAGTAGCCGTCAACAGGGTGAAAAACTGTTTTTT
CDR3 protein: CASSRQQGEKLFF

V gene: TRBV27
clone size: NA
J gene: TRBJ1-2
D gene: NA
CDR3 DNA: TGTGCCAGCAGTCTCTACCCCCTGACAGCCTATGGCTACACCTTC
CDR3 protein: CASSLYPLTAYGYTF

V gene: TRBV14
clone size: NA
J gene: TRBJ1-1
D gene: TRBD1
CDR3 DNA: TGTGCCAGCAGCCGGGTAAGACAGGGGGAAGCTTTCTTT
CDR3 protein: CASSRVRQGEAFF

V gene: TRBV19
clone size: NA
J gene: TRBJ2-1
D gene: TRBD2
CDR3 DNA: TGTGCCAGTAGTTCACTAGCGGGGGGGTGGAATGAGCAGTTCTTC
CDR3 protein: CASSSLAGGWNEQFF

V gene: TRBV18
clone size: NA
J gene: TRBJ1-1
D gene: NA
CDR3 DNA: TGTGCCAGCTCACAGGGGTCCACTGAAGCTTTCTTT
CDR3 protein: CASSQGSTEAFF

V gene: TRBV27
clone size: NA
J gene: TRBJ2-1
D gene: NA
CDR3 DNA: TGTGCCAGCAGTTTAAGTAGCGGCTCCTACAATGAGCAGTTCTTC
CDR3 protein: CASSLSSGSYNEQFF

V gene: TRBV4-1
clone size: once
J gene: TRBJ1-6
D gene: NA
CDR3 DNA: TGCGCCAGCAGCCAAGAGCGGACTGTATCACCCCTCCACTTT
CDR3 protein: CASSQERTVSPLHF

V gene: TRBV18
clone size: NA
J gene: TRBJ1-6
D gene: NA
CDR3 DNA: TGTGCCAGCTCACCAGTCGCCCGGTCCGGGAATTCACCCCTCCACTTT
CDR3 protein: CASSPVARSGNSPLHF

V gene: TRBV7-2
clone size: NA
J gene: TRBJ2-1
D gene: NA
CDR3 DNA: TGTGCCAGCAGCTTCCACCCAGGGAATGAGCAGTTCTTC
CDR3 protein: CASSFHPGNEQFF

V gene: TRBV4-1
clone size: NA
J gene: TRBJ1-2
D gene: TRBD1
CDR3 DNA: TGCGCCAGCAGCCAAGAAGTAGGACAGGGGAAAAACTATGGCTACACCTTC
CDR3 protein: CASSQEVGQGKNYGYTF

V gene: TRBV7-9
clone size: NA
J gene: TRBJ2-1
D gene: TRBD1
CDR3 DNA: TGTGCCAGCAACTACCGGGACAGGGAAAACAATGAGCAGTTCTTC
CDR3 protein: CASNYRDRENNEQFF

V gene: TRBV7-7
clone size: few
J gene: TRBJ1-5
D gene: TRBD1
CDR3 DNA: TGTGCCAGCAGACAGGGACAGGGGGCGCTTAATCAGCCCCAGCATTTT
CDR3 protein: CASRQGQGALNQPQHF

V gene: TRBV29-1
clone size: NA
J gene: TRBJ2-5
D gene: NA
CDR3 DNA: TGCAGCGTCGAGGGTGTTGAGACCCAGTACTTC
CDR3 protein: CSVEGVETQYF